Each of the 23 T cell receptor beta chains below was sequenced from the same sample in a study of CD4+ T cells in melanoma. Sequenced by immunoSEQ multiplex PCR; TCRdb stores in-frame clones only, minus some. The sample gives around 110,000 clones, 92% of which show up once; approximately 3.5% is in the top ten. Sequencing was carried out using peripheral blood. Receptors were obtained from a human donor with melanoma.

The chain has TRBV7-2 and TRBJ1-2; a weak D match, TRBD1 (6 bases). Looked up from germline, CDR1 is SGHTA and CDR2 is FQGNSA. The CDR3 loop spans 14 amino acids. V was trimmed by 1 base and J by 7 bases, leaving 13 bases between them. The CDR3 sequence is CASSLEGTRGGYTF. CDR3 bases: TGTGCCAGCAGCTTAGAAGGGACAAGGGGTGGCTACACCTTC.

CDR3 sequence reads: CATSSIPGARLDEKLFF. CDR3 bases: TGTGCCACCAGCAGCATCCCCGGGGCCAGGCTGGATGAAAAACTGTTTTTT. V and J are TRBV15 and TRBJ1-4; tentative D call: TRBD1 (5 bases). V lost 3 bases, J lost 6 bases, and 20 bases lay in between. The CDR3 covers 17 residues. Germline V gives CDR1 LNHNV, CDR2 YYDKDF (reference sequence).

The genes are TRBV7-3 and TRBJ2-2; 14 bases line up with TRBD2. The germline CDR1 and CDR2 sequences are SGHTA and FQGTGA. The CDR3 extends over 18 amino acids. V shed 5 bases, J shed 4 bases, and the junction held 9 bases outside the gene matches. This CDR3 is CASSRGGLAGVGTGELFF. In DNA form, the CDR3 reads TGTGCCAGCAGCCGCGGGGGACTAGCGGGAGTAGGCACCGGGGAGCTGTTTTTT.

The chain couples TRBV5-1 to TRBJ2-5; 9 bases align to TRBD1. The V gene's germline CDR1 is SGHRS and CDR2 YFSETQ. V shed 4 bases, J shed 2 bases, and the junction held 6 bases outside the gene matches. The CDR3 contains 15 residues. The CDR3 DNA reads as TGCGCCAGCAGCATAACAGGGGGCGGGCAAGAGACCCAGTACTTC. This encodes CASSITGGGQETQYF.

The chain recombines TRBV5-1 with TRBJ2-3; TRBD2 aligns across 8 bases. This CDR3 has 16 amino acids. Germline lookup yields CDR1 SGHRS and CDR2 YFSETQ. The trim removed 3 bases at V and 0 bases at J, leaving 6 bases unmatched. The CDR3 DNA reads as TGCGCCAGCAGCTATTGGTCTAGCGGGAGCACAGATACGCAGTATTTT. Translating it yields CASSYWSSGSTDTQYF. The full variable domain, rest sourced from reference TRBV5-1 and TRBJ2-3, is KAGVTQTPRYLIKTRGQQVTLSCSPISGHRSVSWYQQTPGQGLQFLFEYFSETQRNKGNFPGRFSGRQFSNSRSEMNVSTLELGDSALYLCASSYWSSGSTDTQYFGPGTRLTVL.

This rearrangement joins TRBV19 to TRBJ1-6, with D perhaps matching TRBD1 (5 bases). Trimming stripped 5 bases from V and 7 bases from J, with 9 bases between. The V gene's germline CDR1 is LNHDA and CDR2 SQIVND (reference sequence). This CDR3 region has 13 residues. The CDR3 DNA reads as TGTGCCAGTAGTTCGGGACGGAATTCACCCCTCCACTTT. The encoded protein is CASSSGRNSPLHF. Looking up the rest from reference TRBV19 and TRBJ1-6 gives the full variable domain: DGGITQSPKYLFRKEGQNVTLSCEQNLNHDAMYWYRQDPGQGLRLIYYSQIVNDFQKGDIAEGYSVSREKKESFPLTVTSAQKNPTAFYLCASSSGRNSPLHFGNGTRLTVT.

The chain employs TRBV4-2 and TRBJ2-7; D possibly uses TRBD1 or TRBD2 (5 bases each). Germline V gene lookup returns CDR1 LGHNA and CDR2 YNFKEQ. The CDR3 runs to 16 residues. V lost 2 bases and J 6 bases, leaving 20 bases between the germline ends. This chain's CDR3 is CASSQSVVGDGGEQYF. CDR3 coding DNA: TGTGCCAGCAGCCAATCGGTCGTCGGGGACGGAGGCGAGCAGTACTTC.

The chain has TRBV5-1 and TRBJ2-2; 8 bases align to TRBD1. Germline CDR1 reads SGHRS; CDR2 reads YFSETQ. This CDR3 is 15 amino acids long. The V and J ends lost 5 bases and 2 bases, in that order; junction bases with no gene match: 5. CDR3 sequence reads: CASRLGTGNTGELFF. The CDR3 bases are TGCGCCAGCAGACTGGGGACAGGTAACACCGGGGAGCTGTTTTTT.

The V call is TRBV5-5, the J call TRBJ2-2, with D possibly matching TRBD2 (7 bases). CDR1 is SGHKS and CDR2 is YYEKEE in the germline V gene (reference sequence). Trimming shortened V by 2 bases and J by 7 bases, and 12 bases separated the two germline ends. There are 14 residues in the CDR3. DNA for the CDR3: TGTGCCAGCAGCTTAGGGGGGGCGAACGGGGAGCTGTTTTTT. As protein: CASSLGGANGELFF.

The V call is TRBV4-1, the J call TRBJ1-1, with D uncertain. The CDR3 is made up of 11 amino acids. Per germline, CDR1 MGHRA and CDR2 YSYEKL. V lost 4 bases and J 1 base, leaving 1 base between the germline ends. The CDR3 sequence is CASSRNTEAFF. The CDR3 region has the DNA TGCGCCAGCAGCCGGAACACTGAAGCTTTCTTT.

The chain combines TRBV7-9 with TRBJ1-2; 8 bases are a match to TRBD1. This CDR3 region has 14 residues. V shed 3 bases, J shed 5 bases, and the junction held 5 bases outside the gene matches. Germline values: CDR1 SEHNR, CDR2 FQNEAQ (reference sequence). In DNA, the CDR3 is TGTGCCAGCAGCTTGGGACAGGAGAAATATGGCTACACCTTC. Translating it yields CASSLGQEKYGYTF.

The rearrangement joins TRBV5-1 to TRBJ2-3; TRBD2 matches 9 bases. The CDR3 runs to 16 residues. The ends lost 0 bases at V and 5 bases at J; junction bases unmatched: 7. From germline, CDR1 is SGHRS and CDR2 YFSETQ. CDR3 sequence reads: CASSLEGRGGVDTQYF. CDR3 coding DNA: TGCGCCAGCAGCTTGGAGGGGCGGGGGGGCGTAGATACGCAGTATTTT.

The chain is built from TRBV4-3 and TRBJ2-1; D unclear. Germline assignment: CDR1 LGHNA and CDR2 YSLEER. V gave up 0 bases and J gave up 6 bases, with 12 bases separating them. The CDR3 length is 15 residues. Here the CDR3 reads CASSQDRAPFNEQFF. The CDR3 bases are TGCGCCAGCAGCCAAGATCGGGCCCCTTTCAATGAGCAGTTCTTC.

The chain uses TRBV28 and TRBJ1-2; 8 bases align to TRBD1. The germline gives CDR1 MDHEN, CDR2 SYDVKM. V dropped 1 base and J dropped 5; count of bases not matched to a gene: 9. This CDR3 contains 16 residues. The CDR3 loop reads CASSLLTGAGSYGYTF. The CDR3 bases are TGTGCCAGCAGTTTATTGACAGGGGCGGGATCATATGGCTACACCTTC.

The rearrangement uses TRBV19 and TRBJ1-4; TRBD1 agrees at 9 bases. Trimming removed 4 bases from V and 5 bases from J; junction bases left unmatched: 8. Per germline, CDR1 LNHDA and CDR2 SQIVND (reference sequence). The CDR3 is 16 amino acids. CDR3 amino acids: CASSNPRQGGNEKLFF. For the CDR3, the DNA is TGTGCCAGTAGTAACCCAAGACAGGGGGGGAATGAAAAACTGTTTTTT.

The chain couples TRBV5-1 to TRBJ2-3; D gene unclear. The CDR3 is 15 residues long. Germline CDR1 reads SGHRS; CDR2 reads YFSETQ. The V gene lost 0 bases and the J gene lost 0 bases, with 8 bases spanning the gap. The CDR3 here is CASSLGAVSTDTQYF. CDR3 nucleotide sequence: TGCGCCAGCAGCTTGGGGGCAGTTAGCACAGATACGCAGTATTTT.

The gene calls are TRBV7-9 and TRBJ2-6; D unresolved. The CDR3 extends over 16 amino acids. V lost 5 bases and J lost 0, with 11 bases in between. Per germline, CDR1 SEHNR and CDR2 FQNEAQ (reference sequence). The CDR3: CASSLGSSSGANVLTF. The CDR3 DNA reads as TGTGCCAGCAGCCTCGGCAGCTCCTCTGGGGCCAACGTCCTGACTTTC.

This chain uses TRBV7-9 with TRBJ2-3, with TRBD2 as a possible D gene (6 bases). The CDR3 has 13 amino acids. Trimming stripped 6 bases from V and 8 bases from J, with 15 bases between. Looked up from germline, CDR1 is SEHNR and CDR2 is FQNEAQ (reference sequence). The CDR3 sequence is CASSLTSLGTQYF. The CDR3 DNA reads as TGTGCCAGCAGTCTAACTAGCTTAGGTACGCAGTATTTT.

The V call is TRBV7-2, the J call TRBJ2-5, with TRBD2 as a possible D gene (7 bases). This CDR3 has 14 residues. The germline V gene encodes CDR1 SGHTA and CDR2 FQGNSA. Trimming took off 1 base at V and 4 bases at J, with 10 bases between the two ends. The CDR3 nucleotides are TGTGCCAGCAGCTTAGGGGGGGGCGGAGAGACCCAGTACTTC. It encodes CASSLGGGGETQYF.

The genes are TRBV4-2 and TRBJ2-1; weak D call: TRBD2 (5 bases). Germline V gene data show CDR1 as LGHNA and CDR2 as YNFKEQ. The V end was cut by 0 bases, the J end by 12 bases, with 15 bases between. This CDR3 is built from 14 residues. For the CDR3, the DNA is TGTGCCAGCAGCCAAGAAGATGAAGCGGTCCGGCAGTTCTTC. This gives the protein CASSQEDEAVRQFF.

The chain links TRBV5-8 to TRBJ2-7; the D gene is possibly TRBD2 (5 bases). This CDR3 has 15 residues. Germline CDR1 SGHTS, CDR2 YDEGEE. The V gene lost 0 bases and the J gene lost 5 bases, with 15 bases spanning the gap. As DNA, the CDR3 is TGTGCCAGCAGCTTGGGAAGAGGGTCGATCGACGAGCAGTACTTC. It translates to CASSLGRGSIDEQYF.

The V call is TRBV7-3, the J call TRBJ2-2; maybe TRBD2 (6 bases). V gave up 5 bases and J gave up 6 bases, with 10 bases separating them. CDR3 length: 13 amino acids. Looked up from germline, CDR1 is SGHTA and CDR2 is FQGTGA. The CDR3 nucleotides are TGTGCCAGCAGCCCCTGGGGGGCCGGGGAGCTGTTTTTT. Amino acid sequence: CASSPWGAGELFF.

This chain links TRBV28 with TRBJ1-6, with 8 bases aligning to TRBD1. Per germline, CDR1 MDHEN and CDR2 SYDVKM. CDR3 length: 16 residues. V shed 4 bases and J 3 bases; nucleotides not matched to a gene: 5. CDR3 amino acids: CASSSSGGFYNSPLHF. CDR3 in DNA: TGTGCCAGCAGTTCATCAGGGGGCTTCTATAATTCACCCCTCCACTTT. The complete variable domain, with remaining parts taken from reference TRBV28 and TRBJ1-6, reads DVKVTQSSRYLVKRTGEKVFLECVQDMDHENMFWYRQDPGLGLRLIYFSYDVKMKEKGDIPEGYSVSREKKERFSLILESASTNQTSMYLCASSSSGGFYNSPLHFGNGTRLTVT.